This T cell receptor (beta chain) appears in the sequencing data of a study of shared clonotypes between healthy human individuals. Study results and caveats: Memory subsets generally showed lower estimated richness than naive subsets. Donors were few, which limited the genetic and exposure-history diversity represented.

CD45RA+ naive and CD45RA-negative memory subsets were separated from CD4+ cells. The DNA input per sorted-subset replicate PCR was about 180 ng, corresponding to some 30,000 T cell genomes. Measured with immunoSEQ multiplex PCR; TCRdb has only the in-frame clones, and not every one. This table has about 1.5 million clones, around 95% appearing once. With 6 bases clipped from V and 7 bases from J, the junction kept 8 bases outside the gene matches. The CDR3 spans 14 residues. Per the germline V gene, CDR1 is SQVTM and CDR2 is ANQGSEA. As concerns this clone: No antigen is known for it.

Sequenced sample: naive CD4+ T cells sorted from blood. As for subset: CD45RA+ positively selected. The chain combines TRBV29-1 with TRBJ2-1, with 11 bases fitting TRBD2. This clonotype was sampled from a man aged 30 to 39 in good health. CDR3: CSVMPGLAVNEQFF. The CDR3 DNA reads TGCAGCGTCATGCCGGGACTAGCGGTAAATGAGCAGTTCTTC.